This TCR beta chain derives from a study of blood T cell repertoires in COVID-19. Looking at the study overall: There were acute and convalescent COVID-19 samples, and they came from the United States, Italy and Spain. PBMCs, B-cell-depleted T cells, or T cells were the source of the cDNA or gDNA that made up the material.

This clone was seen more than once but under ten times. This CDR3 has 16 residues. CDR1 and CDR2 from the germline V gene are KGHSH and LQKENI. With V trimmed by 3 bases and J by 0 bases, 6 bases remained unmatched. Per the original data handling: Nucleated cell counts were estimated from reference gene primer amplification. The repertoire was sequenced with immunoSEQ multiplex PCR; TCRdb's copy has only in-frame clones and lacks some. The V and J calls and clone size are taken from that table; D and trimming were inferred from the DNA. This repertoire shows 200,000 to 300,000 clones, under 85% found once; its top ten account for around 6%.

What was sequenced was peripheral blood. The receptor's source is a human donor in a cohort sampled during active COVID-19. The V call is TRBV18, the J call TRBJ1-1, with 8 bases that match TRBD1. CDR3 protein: CASSPTGTGLNTEAFF. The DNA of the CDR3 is TGTGCCAGCTCACCCACCGGGACAGGTTTGAACACTGAAGCTTTCTTT.